The 16 T cell receptor beta chains below all came from one sample that was sequenced in a study of cytomegalovirus exposure and HLA in healthy donors. TCRdb's table, derived via immunoSEQ multiplex PCR, lists solely in-frame clones and lacks some. The sample holds some 310,000 clones, 88% seen once. Sequenced sample: PBMCs. The receptor source for this set is a man aged 25-45 years in good health and CMV-seronegative.

With regard to this clone: Different DNA sequences within this sample yield the same CDR3. The chain combines TRBV19 with TRBJ2-7; D is uncertain. The CDR3 has 14 residues. V was shortened by 0 bases and J by 3 bases, with 9 bases between the two germline ends. Germline assignment: CDR1 LNHDA and CDR2 SQIVND (reference sequence). The CDR3 DNA follows: TGTGCCAGTAGTATAGATCGAGGTAGCTACGAGCAGTACTTC. Translating it yields CASSIDRGSYEQYF.

The rearrangement uses TRBV11-2 and TRBJ2-1; 11 nucleotides match TRBD1. The CDR3 extends over 15 amino acids. V shed 5 bases and J 6 bases; nucleotides not matched to a gene: 6. Germline V gene sequence: CDR1 SGHAT, CDR2 FQNNGV. CDR3: CASSPGTGGVNEQFF. The CDR3 DNA is TGTGCCAGCAGCCCAGGGACAGGGGGAGTCAATGAGCAGTTCTTC.

The chain joins TRBV10-1 to TRBJ2-4, with 9 bases that match TRBD1. Per the germline V gene, CDR1 is WNHNN and CDR2 is SYGVQD (reference sequence). The CDR3 loop spans 18 amino acids. Trimming took 6 bases from V and 2 from J; bases not matched to a gene: 14. The CDR3 loop is CASRPGQGKGKTKNIQYF. CDR3 sequence (DNA): TGCGCCAGCAGACCGGGACAGGGAAAGGGAAAAACCAAAAACATTCAGTACTTC.

The V call is TRBV12-5, the J call TRBJ2-7; 8 nucleotides agree with TRBD1. The CDR3 covers 14 residues. Germline V gives CDR1 LGHNT, CDR2 FRNRAP. The V segment lost 5 bases and the J segment 2 bases; nucleotides outside the gene matches: 5. The CDR3 coding sequence is TGTGCTAGTGGTGACGGGACAGGCGCCTACGAGCAGTACTTC. Translating it yields CASGDGTGAYEQYF.

CDR3 region: CASGLVLESRDAGGGNTIYF. CDR3 in DNA: TGTGCTAGTGGTTTGGTACTCGAGAGCCGGGACGCCGGAGGGGGAAACACCATATATTTT. The chain joins TRBV12-5 to TRBJ1-3; maybe TRBD1 (5 bases). The CDR3 totals 20 residues. V was trimmed by 0 bases and J by 4 bases, leaving 25 bases between them. The germline gives CDR1 LGHNT, CDR2 FRNRAP.

The chain uses TRBV7-8 and TRBJ2-7; TRBD1 matches at 10 bases. This CDR3 has 15 amino acids. Germline CDR1 and CDR2: SGHVS and FQNEAQ. After removal of 3 bases from V and 3 bases from J, the junction contained 5 bases not matched to a gene. The CDR3 loop reads CASSLAGQGNYEQYF. DNA for the CDR3: TGTGCCAGCAGCTTGGCGGGACAGGGGAACTACGAGCAGTACTTC.

This sequence joins TRBV5-6 and TRBJ2-7; 9 bases are a match to TRBD1. The germline V gene has CDR1 SGHDT and CDR2 YYEEEE. Unmatched junction bases numbered 5, after V lost 4 bases and J lost 3 bases. The CDR3 has 14 residues. The DNA of the CDR3 is TGTGCCAGCAGCCCAGGGACAGGGCTCTACGAGCAGTACTTC. Its translation: CASSPGTGLYEQYF.

This clone has a single count. The rearrangement joins TRBV7-2 to TRBJ2-7; TRBD2 matches at 12 bases. CDR1 is SGHTA, CDR2 FQGNSA, per germline. J gave up 5 bases and V 5 bases, and 10 bases lay outside the gene matches. The CDR3 sequence is 16 residues long. The CDR3 bases are TGTGCCAGCAGCGGGCGAACTAGCGGGGGGCTCCACGAGCAGTACTTC. Translation: CASSGRTSGGLHEQYF.

Regarding this clone: Other DNA sequences in this specimen translate into the identical CDR3. The genes are TRBV18 and TRBJ1-5; a weak D match, TRBD1 (5 bases). CDR1 is KGHSH and CDR2 is LQKENI in the germline V gene. This CDR3 has 13 residues. The germline V and J ends were trimmed by 1 base and 4 bases, with 5 bases remaining between them. The CDR3 DNA follows: TGTGCCAGCTCACCACAGGGGAATCAGCCCCAGCATTTT. This translates into CASSPQGNQPQHF.

This chain joins TRBV5-4 and TRBJ2-1; D might be TRBD1 (6 bases). The germline V gene encodes CDR1 SGHNT and CDR2 YYREEE (reference sequence). With 4 bases removed from V and 6 bases from J, the gap between germline ends came to 17 bases. The CDR3 runs 15 residues. The CDR3 nucleotides read TGTGCCAGCAGCCTAACCACAGGGTACCTCAATGAGCAGTTCTTC. Residues: CASSLTTGYLNEQFF.

The V call is TRBV18, the J call TRBJ2-5, with TRBD2 identical over 13 bases. The CDR3 has 15 amino acids. J lost 2 bases, V lost 5 bases, and 2 bases had no gene match. The germline V gene encodes CDR1 KGHSH and CDR2 LQKENI. In nucleotides, the CDR3 is TGTGCCAGCTCAGGGACTAGCGGGGTTCAAGAGACCCAGTACTTC. Its protein product is CASSGTSGVQETQYF.

This rearrangement joins TRBV7-2 to TRBJ1-5; D gene ambiguous. The CDR3 is 13 amino acids. The germline V and J ends were trimmed by 2 bases and 12 bases, with 14 bases remaining between them. Germline V gene sequence: CDR1 SGHTA, CDR2 FQGNSA. The CDR3 reads CASSLPPSGGQHF. CDR3 coding DNA: TGTGCCAGCAGCTTACCACCATCGGGAGGCCAGCATTTT.

Regarding this clone: Within the sample, other DNA sequences also encode this same CDR3. This chain links TRBV7-9 with TRBJ2-7; D possibly corresponds to TRBD1 (5 bases). The germline V and J ends were trimmed by 5 bases and 3 bases, with 8 bases remaining between them. This CDR3 is built from 12 residues. Germline values: CDR1 SEHNR, CDR2 FQNEAQ (reference sequence). This CDR3 is CASSETGYEQYF. The CDR3 coding sequence is TGTGCCAGCAGCGAAACAGGCTACGAGCAGTACTTC.

This chain links TRBV5-1 with TRBJ2-1, with no clear D. CDR3 length: 13 residues. V was shortened by 4 bases and J by 4 bases, with 9 bases between the two germline ends. Germline V gives CDR1 SGHRS, CDR2 YFSETQ. This CDR3 reads CASSPVLYNEQFF. CDR3 DNA sequence: TGCGCCAGCAGCCCCGTCTTATACAATGAGCAGTTCTTC.

This sequence joins TRBV5-4 and TRBJ1-1; 7 bases align to TRBD1. J was trimmed by 4 bases and V by 4 bases; bases with no gene match: 10. Germline CDR1 and CDR2: SGHNT and YYREEE (reference sequence). The CDR3 spans 15 residues. As DNA, the CDR3 is TGTGCCAGCAGCCTAGTCACAGGGGTCGGCACTGAAGCTTTCTTT. It encodes CASSLVTGVGTEAFF.

The V gene is TRBV4-3, the J gene TRBJ1-2; D is perhaps TRBD1 (6 bases). CDR3 length equals 16 residues. CDR1 is LGHNA, CDR2 YSLEER, per germline. The V gene lost 0 bases and the J gene lost 2 bases, with 13 bases spanning the gap. CDR3 sequence reads: CASSQDTGKTNYGYTF. DNA of the CDR3: TGCGCCAGCAGCCAAGATACAGGGAAGACCAACTATGGCTACACCTTC.